This T cell receptor (beta chain) was obtained from a study of OX40 agonist ivuxolimab in advanced cancers. Study-level background: Of mixed ages from about 23 to 85 and averaging 60 years, the group was around 78% male.

The CDR3 runs to 15 residues. Germline CDR1 SGDLS, CDR2 YYNGEE. V was clipped by 0 bases and J by 3 bases, with 12 bases between them. Study-wide results and caveats: CD8+ T cells were the subset that, on average, had more expanded clones than CD4+.

Points on this clone: The antigen is unknown.

TCRdb's table, derived via immunoSEQ multiplex PCR, lists solely in-frame clones and lacks some. The sample lists about 15,000 clones; 80% were seen once. The rearrangement links TRBV9 to TRBJ2-5; D tentatively reads TRBD1 or TRBD2 (5 bases each). The TCR was taken from an adult with an advanced solid tumor such as melanoma, head and neck, liver or kidney cancer. The specimen comprised CD4+ or CD8+ T cells sorted from blood, sampled in a trial of the OX40 agonist ivuxolimab. CDR3 nucleotide sequence: TGTGCCAGCAGCGTAGGGGCAGGGACCGAAGAGACCCAGTACTTC. Amino acids: CASSVGAGTEETQYF.